These 18 T cell receptor beta chains originate from one sample sequenced in a study of T cell clonality in common variable immunodeficiency. Findings and limits, study-wide: Fewer deletions and N-nucleotide insertions were reportedly seen in common variable immunodeficiency TCR beta sequences.

Profiled with immunoSEQ multiplex PCR; TCRdb holds only in-frame clones, not every one. The repertoire shows roughly 34,000 clones, none seen only once; the top ten take about 26%. Their cognate antigens are unknown. The material sequenced was peripheral blood mononuclear cells. The receptors stem from a human donor with common variable immunodeficiency.

This clone was observed a handful of times. The DNA ends 3 residues before the CDR3 does, and the rest of the CDR3 is filled in from the germline J gene. J is TRBJ1-2 and V is TRBV19; 11 bases align to TRBD1. The CDR3 totals 14 residues. CDR1 is LNHDA and CDR2 is SQIVND in the germline V gene (reference sequence). The J segment lost 7 bases and the V segment lost 5 bases, leaving 6 bases of the junction unmatched. The CDR3 reads CASSVRTGGVGYTF. CDR3 DNA (partial): TGTGCCAGTAGTGTTCGGACAGGGGGCGTTGGC.

This clone was detected a few times. The DNA ends 3 residues before the CDR3 does, and the rest of the CDR3 is filled in from the germline J gene. This chain links TRBV7-9 with TRBJ2-1; 8 bases are shared with TRBD1. After removal of 5 bases from V and 6 bases from J, the junction contained 9 bases not matched to a gene. This CDR3 spans 15 amino acids. In germline, CDR1 is SEHNR, CDR2 FQNEAQ (reference sequence). Partial CDR3 DNA: TGTGCCAGCAGCCCCTACAGGGGGATGTCCAATGAG. It translates to CASSPYRGMSNE. The entire CDR3 reads CASSPYRGMSNEQFF.

A note on this clone: The CDR3 is cut off 3 residues early in the read; its end comes from the germline J gene. The chain links TRBV19 to TRBJ2-7, with TRBD1 as a possible D gene (5 bases). Per the germline V gene, CDR1 is LNHDA and CDR2 is SQIVND (reference sequence). V gave up 8 bases and J gave up 0 bases, with 14 bases separating them. The CDR3 spans 14 residues. The CDR3 spells CASSTGAPSYEQYF. The sequenced CDR3 bases are TGTGCCAGTTCCACAGGCGCCCCCTCCTACGAG.

Worth noting for this clone: The read gets to within 3 residues of the CDR3 end, and the germline J gene fills in the rest. The chain joins TRBV7-2 to TRBJ1-3; D might be TRBD1 (6 bases). Germline V lookup: CDR1 SGHTA, CDR2 FQGNSA. The V end lost 5 bases, the J end lost 4 bases, and 12 bases lay between the germline ends. The CDR3 extends over 14 amino acids. The part of the CDR3 DNA that was read is TGTGCCAGCAGCCCCAGACAGGACGGAAACACC. Translating it yields CASSPRQDGNT. Given in full, the CDR3 is CASSPRQDGNTIYF.

This clone was observed many times. The read ends 3 residues early relative to the CDR3; the germline J gene fills the gap. This chain connects TRBV5-6 to TRBJ2-7; D perhaps matches TRBD2 (5 bases). The CDR3 runs 14 residues. The germline V gene has CDR1 SGHDT and CDR2 YYEEEE. Trimming shortened V by 1 base and J by 6 bases, and 14 bases separated the two germline ends. CDR3 DNA (partial): TGTGCCAGCAGCTTGAGGGATAGACGGGGCGAG. Translation: CASSLRDRRGE. The complete CDR3 protein is CASSLRDRRGEQYF.

This clone was found a few times. The read terminates 3 residues before the CDR3 end, so the remaining end is supplied by the germline J gene. The gene calls are TRBV2 and TRBJ2-7; D may be TRBD2 (5 bases). The germline V gene encodes CDR1 SNHLY and CDR2 FYNNEI. This CDR3 region has 14 residues. The germline V and J ends were trimmed by 7 bases and 0 bases, with 13 bases remaining between them. CDR3 amino acids: CASMEDTSSYEQYF. The covered CDR3 bases are TGTGCCAGCATGGAGGATACTAGCTCCTACGAG. Full variable domain (rest looked up from reference TRBV2 and TRBJ2-7): EPEVTQTPSHQVTQMGQEVILRCVPISNHLYFYWYRQILGQKVEFLVSFYNNEISEKSEIFDDQFSVERPDGSNFTLKIRSTKLEDSAMYFCASMEDTSSYEQYFGPGTRLTVT.

The sample holds many counts of this clone. The missing CDR3 end, 3 residues past where the read stops, is filled in from the germline J gene. The V call is TRBV28, the J call TRBJ2-4; TRBD2 agrees at 7 bases. Unmatched junction bases numbered 1, after V lost 3 bases and J lost 5 bases. The CDR3 length is 13 residues. Germline V CDR1 and CDR2: MDHEN, SYDVKM. The CDR3 sequence: CASSFGGENIQYF. Incomplete CDR3 DNA: TGTGCCAGCAGTTTTGGGGGGGAAAACATT.

The table lists this clone with many counts. The sequence runs out 3 residues before the end of the CDR3; the remainder is reconstructed from the germline J gene. The gene calls are TRBV20-1 and TRBJ2-3; D ambiguous. Germline V gene lookup returns CDR1 DFQATT and CDR2 SNEGSKA (reference sequence). V was pared by 0 bases and J by 2 bases, with 6 bases between. CDR3 size: 13 residues. CDR3 amino acids: CSAREADTDTQYF. CDR3 DNA, as far as it was read: TGCAGTGCTAGAGAGGCGGACACAGATACG.

The CDR3 loop is CSARNPQGDNEQFF. The CDR3 DNA, read in part, is TGCAGTGCTAGAAACCCACAGGGGGACAATGAG. This chain connects TRBV20-1 to TRBJ2-1, with 8 bases lining up with TRBD1. The missing CDR3 end, 3 residues past where the read stops, is filled in from the germline J gene. Germline CDR1 is DFQATT and CDR2 is SNEGSKA (reference sequence). The CDR3 has 14 amino acids. Losses at the gene ends were 2 bases for V and 5 bases for J; bases not matched to a gene: 5.

In its sample, this clone was seen many times. Read sequence stops 3 residues before the CDR3 end, and the germline J gene provides the missing end. The V gene is TRBV2, the J gene TRBJ1-4, with 7 bases lining up with TRBD1. This CDR3 is built from 14 residues. The trim removed 4 bases at V and 8 bases at J, leaving 7 bases unmatched. Germline CDR1 and CDR2: SNHLY and FYNNEI. CDR3 bases read: TGTGCCAGCAGTGGAGACAGGGTAGGGGAAAAA. It encodes CASSGDRVGEK. The full CDR3 protein reads CASSGDRVGEKLFF.

This clone was counted a few times. With the read ending 3 residues before the CDR3 end, the germline J gene is used to fill in that end. The genes are TRBV7-2 and TRBJ2-5; 9 bases map to TRBD1. Looked up from germline, CDR1 is SGHTA and CDR2 is FQGNSA. The CDR3 contains 14 residues. V dropped 3 bases and J dropped 4; count of bases not matched to a gene: 3. The CDR3 region is CASSFTGGVETQYF. The CDR3 DNA, read in part, is TGTGCCAGCAGCTTTACAGGGGGCGTAGAGACC.

This clone was detected only a few times. The read halts 3 residues ahead of the CDR3 end, with the missing end drawn from the germline J gene. The chain recombines TRBV10-3 with TRBJ2-7; 9 bases fit TRBD1. V lost 5 bases to trimming and J lost 4 bases; unmatched junction nucleotides: 3. The germline V gene has CDR1 ENHRY and CDR2 SYGVKD. CDR3 length: 13 amino acids. Incomplete CDR3 DNA: TGTGCCATCAGTAGGGACAGGGTTTACGAG. Its protein is CAISRDRVYE. Given in full, the CDR3 is CAISRDRVYEQYF.

This clone has only a few counts. With the read ending 3 residues before the CDR3 end, the germline J gene is used to fill in that end. V and J are TRBV19 and TRBJ1-6, with TRBD1 matching over 8 bases. J lost 9 bases, V lost 10 bases, and 14 bases had no gene match. Germline assignment: CDR1 LNHDA and CDR2 SQIVND (reference sequence). CDR3 size: 15 residues. This CDR3 reads CATRPTGEVGSPLHF. The covered CDR3 bases are TGTGCCACACGTCCGACAGGGGAGGTTGGTTCACCC. Together with reference TRBV19 and TRBJ1-6, the CDR3 gives the full variable domain: DGGITQSPKYLFRKEGQNVTLSCEQNLNHDAMYWYRQDPGQGLRLIYYSQIVNDFQKGDIAEGYSVSREKKESFPLTVTSAQKNPTAFYLCATRPTGEVGSPLHFGNGTRLTVT.

This clone appeared a few times. The read terminates 3 residues before the CDR3 end, so the remaining end is supplied by the germline J gene. V and J are TRBV7-9 and TRBJ1-2, with 9 bases lining up with TRBD1. Per germline, CDR1 SEHNR and CDR2 FQNEAQ (reference sequence). The CDR3 runs 14 residues. V trimming: 3 bases; J trimming: 6 bases; junction bases outside the gene matches: 5. CDR3 bases read: TGTGCCAGCAGCTTCGGACAGGGGAAGGATGGC. It yields the protein CASSFGQGKDG. The whole CDR3 sequence reads CASSFGQGKDGYTF.

This clone was picked up many times. The read finishes 3 residues shy of the CDR3 end, and the germline J gene is used to complete it. The V call is TRBV10-1, the J call TRBJ1-2; perhaps TRBD1 as D (6 bases). V lost 1 base and J 7 bases, leaving 10 bases between the germline ends. Germline loops: CDR1 WNHNN, CDR2 SYGVQD (reference sequence). The CDR3 runs to 13 residues. The part of the CDR3 DNA that was read is TGCGCCAGCAGTGAGTACAGGGAAAGTGGC. It specifies CASSEYRESG. The whole CDR3 reads CASSEYRESGYTF.

This clone showed up just a few times. The CDR3 extends 3 residues past the end of the read, so its final part is completed from the germline J gene. The chain recombines TRBV5-1 with TRBJ2-7; D not resolved. V shed 5 bases and J shed 0 bases, with 18 bases lying between them. The CDR3 contains 16 residues. CDR1 is SGHRS and CDR2 is YFSETQ in the germline V gene. The CDR3 loop is CASSIGGQASSYEQYF. Incomplete CDR3 DNA: TGCGCCAGCAGTATAGGTGGGCAGGCAAGCTCCTACGAG.

This clone was seen many times. The read terminates 3 residues ahead of where the CDR3 ends, so the germline J gene completes it. J is TRBJ1-1 and V is TRBV5-1, with D unclear. The germline V gene has CDR1 SGHRS and CDR2 YFSETQ. There are 15 residues in the CDR3. V lost 0 bases, J lost 5 bases, and 14 bases lay in between. CDR3 sequence: CASSLETGLRTEAFF. Incomplete CDR3 DNA: TGCGCCAGCAGCTTGGAAACCGGGTTGAGGACTGAA.

This clone was observed a handful of times. The CDR3 end falls 3 residues outside the read, so it is completed with the germline J gene. The V and J genes are TRBV19 and TRBJ2-3; TRBD2 aligns across 15 bases. This CDR3 spans 17 amino acids. Looked up from germline, CDR1 is LNHDA and CDR2 is SQIVND (reference sequence). Losses at the gene ends were 5 bases for V and 7 bases for J; bases not matched to a gene: 10. CDR3 DNA, as far as it was read: TGTGCCAGTAGTTTCCGGACTAGCGGGAGGGCCGTATATACG. Residues: CASSFRTSGRAVYT. From start to end, the CDR3 is CASSFRTSGRAVYTQYF. Full variable domain (rest looked up from reference TRBV19 and TRBJ2-3): DGGITQSPKYLFRKEGQNVTLSCEQNLNHDAMYWYRQDPGQGLRLIYYSQIVNDFQKGDIAEGYSVSREKKESFPLTVTSAQKNPTAFYLCASSFRTSGRAVYTQYFGPGTRLTVL.